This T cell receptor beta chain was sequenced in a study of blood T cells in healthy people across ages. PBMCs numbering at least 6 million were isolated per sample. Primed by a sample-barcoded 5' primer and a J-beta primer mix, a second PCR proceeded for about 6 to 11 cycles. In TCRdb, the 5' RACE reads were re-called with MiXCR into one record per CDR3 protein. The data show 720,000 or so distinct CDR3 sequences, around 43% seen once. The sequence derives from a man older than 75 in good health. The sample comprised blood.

The CDR3 region is CSARGLRNNEQYF. CDR3 nucleotide sequence: TGCAGCGCCCGAGGACTACGAAACAATGAGCAGTACTTC. The J gene is TRBJ2-1, the V gene TRBV29-1, with a possible D match to TRBD2 (6 bases). The end of the DNA fits TRBJ2-7 better, so the J call may be wrong. The CDR3 is 13 amino acids. Per germline, CDR1 SQVTM and CDR2 ANQGSEA.